This T cell receptor (beta chain) came from a study of OX40 agonist ivuxolimab in advanced cancers. The overall study: Patients were given ivuxolimab, an antibody that agonizes OX40 (CD134).

Clones were read by immunoSEQ multiplex PCR, and TCRdb kept only the in-frame ones, dropping some. The sample lists tens of thousands of clones; 85% were seen once. This clone is a singleton in its sample. Germline V lookup: CDR1 MDHEN, CDR2 SYDVKM. The V gene lost 2 bases and the J gene lost 0 bases, with 14 bases spanning the gap. The CDR3 consists of 17 residues. The chain recombines TRBV28 with TRBJ1-3, with a tentative D call TRBD1 (6 bases). The source was CD4+ or CD8+ T cells sorted from blood, collected in a trial of the OX40 agonist ivuxolimab. The sequence was collected from an adult with an advanced solid tumor such as melanoma, head and neck, liver or kidney cancer. The CDR3 loop reads CASSLGGYAVSGNTIYF. The CDR3 nucleotides are TGTGCCAGCAGTTTAGGGGGCTATGCGGTCTCTGGAAACACCATATATTTT.